This TCR beta chain was profiled in a study of blood T cell repertoires in COVID-19. Study in general: COVID-19 samples from acute and convalescent phases originated in the United States, Italy and Spain. PBMCs, B-cell-depleted T cells, or T cells provided the cDNA or gDNA that made up the material.

V was trimmed by 2 bases and J by 2 bases, leaving 13 bases between them. There are 15 residues in the CDR3. Germline V lookup: CDR1 MNHNS, CDR2 SASEGT. Authors' methods: Estimation of nucleated cell counts was performed using reference gene primer amplification. Produced via immunoSEQ multiplex PCR; TCRdb's table is partial and in-frame only. Clonal size and the V and J genes are those of that table, whereas D and trimming came from the DNA. The sample has 200,000 to 250,000 clones, approximately 80% seen once. The count of this clone is one. The rearrangement uses TRBV6-1 and TRBJ2-7; D might be TRBD2 (6 bases). The clonotype comes from a human donor in a cohort sampled during active COVID-19. The sequenced sample was peripheral blood. The CDR3 loop reads CASSETVGGAYEQYF. CDR3 DNA: TGTGCCAGCAGTGAAACGGTGGGGGGAGCCTACGAGCAGTACTTC.